This entry describes one T cell receptor (beta chain). Its antigen is undetermined. This specimen comes from a study of Graves' ophthalmopathy and Graves' hyperthyroidism. Study-level points and caveats: For predicting ophthalmopathy progression, the model had about 66% sensitivity and roughly 72% specificity.

Hyperthyroidism patients were newly diagnosed, ill under 2 months, and aged 18 to 65 years. Clinicians diagnosed using symptoms, serum thyroxine, TRAb, thyroid ultrasound and orbital computed tomography. The PBMCs used were ones drawn from 9.5 to 10 ml of fresh peripheral blood. The study amplified TCR beta CDR3 regions using RNA transcripts. The first round was an RT-PCR with HTBI primers, and the second round was a multiplex PCR. In TCRdb, the multiplex PCR reads were re-called with MiXCR into one record per CDR3 protein. The sample includes 500,000 to 700,000 distinct CDR3 sequences, about a fifth of them seen just once. The CDR3 is 14 residues long. V was pared by 2 bases and J by 5 bases, with 12 bases between. Germline lookup yields CDR1 MNHEY and CDR2 SVGAGI.

The material sequenced was peripheral blood. The source is a woman between 18 and 29 years old with stable Graves' hyperthyroidism. Some clones in this sample may be carry-over from other donors' samples. The genes are TRBV6-5 and TRBJ2-5; D is unclear. DNA of the CDR3: TGTGCCAGCAGTTACGACGGTTTAGGGGAGACCCAGTACTTC. Translated, it gives CASSYDGLGETQYF.